This T cell receptor beta chain was found in a study of T cell responses to AZD1222 COVID-19 vaccine. Points from the study as a whole: Donors were largely white British and mainly female; clonal diversity was possibly underestimated. Just a handful of AZD1222 recipients tested seropositive at baseline. Close to half of spike-specific TCRs reportedly recognize unmutated variant regions. An increase in Spike-specific TCR breadth and depth was observed after two AZD1222 doses.

Method: immunoSEQ multiplex PCR; TCRdb's copy keeps in-frame clones and lacks some. The table lists around 160,000 clones, 92% of them singletons. In the case of this clone: Its antigen is not identified.

The sequencing here drew on peripheral blood, taken 28 days after the second AZD1222 dose. The sequence was obtained from an adult who received the AZD1222 COVID-19 vaccine.

The CDR3 nucleotides read TGTGCCAGCAGTGAACGTCCAGCCCTTATCGATGGCTACACCTTC. It translates to CASSERPALIDGYTF. The gene calls are TRBV2 and TRBJ1-2; D not resolved. V lost 2 bases, J lost 6 bases, and 16 bases lay in between. Germline lookup yields CDR1 SNHLY and CDR2 FYNNEI. There are 15 residues in the CDR3. Using reference TRBV2 and TRBJ1-2 for the parts outside the CDR3, the full variable domain is EPEVTQTPSHQVTQMGQEVILRCVPISNHLYFYWYRQILGQKVEFLVSFYNNEISEKSEIFDDQFSVERPDGSNFTLKIRSTKLEDSAMYFCASSERPALIDGYTFGSGTRLTVV.